This T cell receptor beta chain stems from a study of OX40 agonist ivuxolimab in advanced cancers. Study-wide background: Every patient in dose escalation had hepatocellular carcinoma, melanoma, renal cell or head and neck cancer.

This CDR3 region has 18 residues. Germline V gene data show CDR1 as KGHSH and CDR2 as LQKENI. J gave up 2 bases and V 4 bases, and 15 bases lay outside the gene matches. The assay was immunoSEQ multiplex PCR, and TCRdb's table has in-frame clones only and misses some. The sample comprises 65,000 to 95,000 clones, roughly 94% of which are singletons, and around 9.6% rests with the top ten. This chain uses TRBV18 with TRBJ1-2; 8 bases agree with TRBD1. This clonotype was sampled from an adult with an advanced solid tumor such as melanoma, head and neck, liver or kidney cancer. Sample: CD4+ or CD8+ T cells sorted from blood, taken in a trial of the OX40 agonist ivuxolimab. This chain's CDR3 is CASSLTPSGTGTNYGYTF. The DNA for the CDR3 is TGTGCCAGCTCACTAACCCCCTCCGGGACAGGTACAAACTATGGCTACACCTTC.